This T cell receptor beta chain appears in the sequencing data of a study of blood T cell repertoires in COVID-19 (dated by TCRdb to the early 2020s). Regarding the complete study: The collaborator samples originated in the United States, Italy and Spain and spanned the acute and convalescent phases of COVID-19. Sample metadata almost always included a de-identified subject ID, COVID-19 status, age in years and sex. The dataset comprised deeply sampled blood TCRbeta repertoires from subjects exposed to, actively infected with, or recovered from COVID-19. A freely available public database, intended as a resource for researchers studying the immune response to SARS-CoV-2, is where the repertoires were released. The prospective study material was composed of cDNA or gDNA derived from T cells, B-cell-depleted T cells, or PBMCs. The samples were drawn from the first 160 participants of the ongoing ImmuneRACE study and from 1,254 subjects provided by 6 global collaborators. Where available, HLA class I and class II types were obtained from metadata supplied by the sample provider rather than from assay-based typing. What the research found in general, with its limitations: The quantity of clinical and demographic metadata differed by source and by participant and was supplied without curation.

The CDR3 covers 14 residues, taking in both the cysteine and the phenylalanine. The retained sequence is limited to the CDR3, 42 bases, with the frame set at the first base. Taken from the germline V gene, the CDR1 and CDR2 loops are KGHDR and SFDVKD. Deletion took 5 bases off V and 9 bases off J, with a span of 13 bases between the germline ends. TCRbeta CDR3 regions were amplified from genomic DNA using the immunoSEQ Assay, a bias-controlled multiplex PCR. The authors' pipeline ran thus. The number of nucleated cells in each sample was estimated from the amplification of reference gene primers within the assay. To quantify the absolute abundance of each unique TCRbeta CDR3 rearrangement, sequence reads were collapsed and filtered. For each sample, productive Simpson clonality was calculated as the square root of Simpson's diversity index across productive rearrangements. TCRdb retrieved this table from immuneACCESS and kept in-frame rearrangements only. Not all clones are present; in checked studies, unresolved V genes account for under half, and no reason is known for the remainder. The V and J calls and clone size were taken over from that table, and D and trimming were inferred from the DNA. The sample records 250,000 to 300,000 clones, nearly 90% of which are singletons. 3.5% to 5% of the sample rests with the top ten.

Only one count was recorded for this clone. What this receptor recognizes is not known. No quality values exist for individual bases; no much larger clone is one base distant. A second Seattle source provided samples from volunteer blood donors who had recovered from COVID-19. The collaborating institutions used their own protocols to collect whole blood in K2EDTA tubes. Collaborator samples were shipped for TCRbeta analysis as frozen whole blood, isolated PBMCs, or DNA extracted from either sample type. The receptor comes from a woman aged 40 to 49 who had recovered from COVID-19. The chain links TRBV24-1 with TRBJ2-6; 7 matching bases give a weak D call of TRBD1. The sequenced sample was peripheral blood. At the DNA level, the sequence is TGTGCCACCAGTGGCACAGGGGAGGTCAACGTCCTGACTTTC. This gives the protein CATSGTGEVNVLTF.